This T cell receptor beta chain was recovered during a study of cytomegalovirus exposure and HLA in healthy donors. 60 Vbeta and 13 Jbeta primers were used in PCR. Generated by immunoSEQ multiplex PCR, the TCRdb table keeps only in-frame clones and is missing some. Of over 85,000 clones detected, around 68% appear once; the ten largest clones hold around 5%. Findings and limits, study-wide: Later work found that TCR association rates differed between HLA loci; DRB1 had the most and HLA-C the fewest. Previously analyzed data showed that most TCR beta V segments were productive at a frequency of about 90% or about 30%. 164 TCR beta chains were listed as cytomegalovirus-associated.

The CDR3 sequence is 13 residues long. From germline, CDR1 is SGHTA and CDR2 FQGNSA. Trimming removed 4 bases at V and 8 bases at J, with 14 bases between. This clone was seen only a few times. What it binds is not known. This rearrangement joins TRBV7-2 to TRBJ1-2; weak D call: TRBD1 (5 bases). The receptor's source is a human donor in good health. The sample was PBMCs. This CDR3 is CASSSIGAGGYTF. The CDR3 DNA follows: TGTGCCAGCAGCTCAATTGGGGCAGGCGGCTACACCTTC.